A single sample gave rise to the 10 T cell receptor beta chains below, sequenced in a study of cytotoxic CD8 clonotypes in ibrutinib-treated CLL. TCRdb keeps only in-frame clones here, not all; method: immunoSEQ multiplex PCR. The table records under 300,000 clones, about three quarters of them present only once. The sequences come from PBMCs, collected after 24 months of ibrutinib treatment. Every receptor here comes from a human donor with chronic lymphocytic leukemia.

This chain joins TRBV6-5 and TRBJ2-7, with 9 bases lining up with TRBD2. Trimming at V came to 6 bases and at J to 4 bases, leaving 10 bases not matched to a gene. This CDR3 contains 15 residues. From germline, CDR1 is MNHEY and CDR2 SVGAGI. CDR3 in amino acids: CASRLGLATSYEQYF. The CDR3 nucleotides read TGTGCCAGCAGACTTGGACTAGCGACCTCGTACGAGCAGTACTTC.

This clone was counted only a few times. V and J are TRBV28 and TRBJ2-7, with TRBD2 matching 8 bases. The V and J ends lost 6 bases and 6 bases, in that order; junction bases with no gene match: 7. The length of the CDR3 is 13 residues. Germline-derived CDR1 and CDR2 are MDHEN and SYDVKM. CDR3 DNA sequence: TGTGCCAGCAGAACTAGCGGAGTCCCCGAGCAGTACTTC. Amino acid sequence: CASRTSGVPEQYF.

This clone was seen a handful of times. The chain recombines TRBV2 with TRBJ2-2; D not certain. The V gene's germline CDR1 is SNHLY and CDR2 FYNNEI. The ends were cut back, 8 bases at V and 8 bases at J, with 12 bases in the middle. The CDR3 is 12 amino acids. In DNA, the CDR3 is TGTGCCAGCCTTCGCGTTACTGGGGAGCTGTTTTTT. It encodes CASLRVTGELFF.

The chain combines TRBV10-3 with TRBJ1-5; possible D gene TRBD1, 5 bases. The CDR3 is 16 residues long. V was cut by 0 bases and J by 2 bases, with 11 bases left in between. Germline CDR1 and CDR2: ENHRY and SYGVKD. This CDR3 reads CAISESPGGGNQPQHF. CDR3 nucleotide sequence: TGTGCCATCAGTGAGTCGCCGGGGGGTGGCAATCAGCCCCAGCATTTT.

DNA for the CDR3: TGTGCCAGCAGCTTAGACAGATATGGCTACACCTTC. Translating it yields CASSLDRYGYTF. The chain has TRBV7-2 and TRBJ1-2, with D hard to call. V dropped 1 base and J dropped 5 bases, with 5 bases sitting between them. CDR1 and CDR2 from the germline V gene are SGHTA and FQGNSA. The CDR3 consists of 12 residues. The full variable domain, rest sourced from reference TRBV7-2 and TRBJ1-2, is GAGVSQSPSNKVTEKGKDVELRCDPISGHTALYWYRQSLGQGLEFLIYFQGNSAPDKSGLPSDRFSAERTGGSVSTLTIQRTQQEDSAVYLCASSLDRYGYTFGSGTRLTVV.

This chain uses TRBV6-1 with TRBJ2-2; D remains unclear. The CDR3 runs to 14 residues. Trimming stripped 6 bases from V and 0 bases from J, with 8 bases between. Germline values: CDR1 MNHNS, CDR2 SASEGT. DNA for the CDR3: TGTGCCAGCAGAGTCGGAACGAACACCGGGGAGCTGTTTTTT. It codes for CASRVGTNTGELFF.

V gene TRBV7-3 combines with J gene TRBJ2-3; TRBD2 matches at 13 bases. CDR3 length: 16 amino acids. The ends lost 3 bases at V and 2 bases at J; junction bases unmatched: 2. Germline CDR1 reads SGHTA; CDR2 reads FQGTGA. The CDR3 region has the DNA TGTGCCAGCAGCTTGGGACTAGCGGGGAACACAGATACGCAGTATTTT. It translates to CASSLGLAGNTDTQYF.

The chain links TRBV5-1 to TRBJ2-7, with D possibly being TRBD2 (5 bases). V was pared by 2 bases and J by 4 bases, with 19 bases between. This CDR3 is built from 16 residues. Germline-derived CDR1 and CDR2 are SGHRS and YFSETQ. CDR3 amino acids: CASSLYSGRAQYEQYF. The CDR3 DNA reads TGCGCCAGCAGCTTATACTCTGGGAGAGCCCAGTACGAGCAGTACTTC.

Details on this clone: The junction shows a germline mismatch at one end, possibly a read error. The rearrangement joins TRBV7-7 to TRBJ2-3; 7 nucleotides match TRBD1. Germline CDR1 is SSHAT and CDR2 is FNYEAQ (reference sequence). The CDR3 length is 15 residues. The CDR3 loop is CASSPGTVATDTQYF. The CDR3 nucleotides are TGTGCTAGCAGCCCCGGGACAGTTGCCACAGATACGCAGTATTTT.

In DNA form, the CDR3 reads TGCGCCAGCAGCCAAGACAAAGAGGACAGGCTGGGTGGCTACACCTTC. Its translation: CASSQDKEDRLGGYTF. The chain links TRBV4-1 to TRBJ1-2; 7 nucleotides match TRBD1. Germline V CDR1 and CDR2: MGHRA, YSYEKL. This CDR3 comprises 16 residues. J was trimmed by 7 bases and V by 0 bases; bases with no gene match: 11.